This TCR beta chain was sequenced for a study of blood T cell repertoires in COVID-19. In the study overall: Acute and convalescent COVID-19 specimens originated in the United States, Italy and Spain. In each case, the material was cDNA or gDNA derived from T cells, B-cell-depleted T cells, or PBMCs.

The V and J ends lost 8 bases and 1 base respectively, with 11 bases between them. The CDR3 is made up of 13 amino acids. Per germline, CDR1 MDHEN and CDR2 SYDVKM. This table comes from immunoSEQ multiplex PCR, and its TCRdb copy is limited to in-frame clones, with some not included. The repertoire has 20,000 or so clones, approximately 85% of them found once; the top ten carry roughly 67%. The chain couples TRBV28 to TRBJ1-2, with D unresolved. The material sequenced was peripheral blood. The receptor was isolated from a man older than 75 with acute or convalescent COVID-19. The CDR3 nucleotides read TGTGCCAGCGGAGCGGGCCTTAACTATGGCTACACCTTC. It encodes CASGAGLNYGYTF.